The TCR beta chain described here comes from a study of shared clonotypes between healthy human individuals. Study information: The donor group consisted of a couple of women and three men, aged 18 to 49. Findings and limits, study-wide: The represented genetic and exposure-history diversity was limited by the small number of donors. The naive CD4 repertoires of several donors were compared, and approximately 4.7% of clonotypes were shared. Sharing of clonotypes among donors was expected to vary with sequencing depth.

Notes on this clone: The antigen remains undetermined.

Trimming cost V 7 bases and J 0 bases, with 12 bases left between them. CDR3 length equals 15 residues. Per the germline V gene, CDR1 is WSHSY and CDR2 is SAAADI. Naive CD8 cells lacked CD45RO and underwent positive selection for CCR7, leaving out terminally differentiated effector memory CD45RA+ cells. Here immunoSEQ multiplex PCR was the method, and the copy in TCRdb shows in-frame clones only, minus some. The sample lists approximately 1.9 million clones; over 85% were seen once. This sequence originates from a man aged 18 to 30 in good health. Some clones in this sample may be carry-over from other donors' samples. Source material: naive CD8+ T cells from PBMCs. This chain connects TRBV10-2 to TRBJ2-2; D is tentatively TRBD1 or TRBD2 (5 bases each). The CDR3 reads CASTPLGPNTGELFF. For the CDR3, the DNA is TGCGCCAGCACCCCTCTGGGACCGAACACCGGGGAGCTGTTTTTT.